One and the same sample provided the 3 T cell receptor beta chains below, sequenced in a study of blood T cell repertoires in COVID-19. Generated by immunoSEQ multiplex PCR, the TCRdb table keeps only in-frame clones and is missing some. The sample records 35,000 to 55,000 clones, about four fifths being singletons. The source material was peripheral blood. These receptors were collected from a man in his 60s with active COVID-19.

This chain joins TRBV7-3 and TRBJ2-1; 8 nucleotides match TRBD2. Germline V gene lookup returns CDR1 SGHTA and CDR2 FQGTGA. Germline trimming cut 1 base from V and 6 bases from J; bases unmatched to any gene: 5. The CDR3 is made up of 15 amino acids. Written as DNA, the CDR3 is TGTGCCAGCAGCTTAAAGAGACTAGCGTGCAATGAGCAGTTCTTC. Protein product: CASSLKRLACNEQFF.

This chain links TRBV18 with TRBJ1-1; no clear D gene. The germline V and J ends were trimmed by 4 bases and 2 bases, with 8 bases remaining between them. The CDR3 is made up of 13 amino acids. Germline CDR1 and CDR2: KGHSH and LQKENI. CDR3 region: CASSQAENTEAFF. DNA of the CDR3: TGTGCCAGCTCACAAGCCGAAAACACTGAAGCTTTCTTT.

J is TRBJ1-1 and V is TRBV19; no clear D gene. The germline V gene has CDR1 LNHDA and CDR2 SQIVND (reference sequence). The CDR3 is 13 amino acids. Trimming shortened V by 6 bases and J by 2 bases, and 10 bases separated the two germline ends. DNA of the CDR3: TGTGCCAGTAGGACGACATTAAACACTGAAGCTTTCTTT. This codes for CASRTTLNTEAFF.